This T cell receptor (beta chain) originates from a study of metastatic and nonmetastatic thyroid tumors. Across the study: Repertoires were compared across blood and tumor or nodule tissue from malignant and benign thyroid patients.

Study results and limitations: Malignant thyroid tumors reportedly had TCR beta diversity that was significantly higher than in benign nodules, in blood and tumor.

About this clone: The antigen remains undetermined.

Each patient came to thyroid surgery without any prior treatment (of any kind). The V end was cut by 6 bases, the J end by 2 bases, with 17 bases between. Germline assignment: CDR1 MDHEN and CDR2 SYDVKM. CDR3 size: 16 residues. Original data processing: The authors used CDR3 differences across clinicopathological groups to build a distant-metastasis classifier for papillary thyroid cancer. From the PCR reads, TCRdb re-called clones with MiXCR. The V and J calls and clone size are TCRdb's, not the authors'. Among about 59,000 clones listed, under 30% were seen once. The sequenced sample was blood. This clonotype was sampled from a female donor with papillary thyroid cancer or a benign thyroid nodule (not recorded which). Some clones in this sample may be carry-over from other donors' samples. The rearrangement uses TRBV28 and TRBJ1-3; D ambiguous. The CDR3 nucleotides read TGTGCCAGCAGGTCCCGCGTAAGGGAGGCTGGAAACACCATATATTTT. Amino acid sequence: CASRSRVREAGNTIYF. The complete variable domain, with remaining parts taken from reference TRBV28 and TRBJ1-3, reads DVKVTQSSRYLVKRTGEKVFLECVQDMDHENMFWYRQDPGLGLRLIYFSYDVKMKEKGDIPEGYSVSREKKERFSLILESASTNQTSMYLCASRSRVREAGNTIYFGEGSWLTVV.